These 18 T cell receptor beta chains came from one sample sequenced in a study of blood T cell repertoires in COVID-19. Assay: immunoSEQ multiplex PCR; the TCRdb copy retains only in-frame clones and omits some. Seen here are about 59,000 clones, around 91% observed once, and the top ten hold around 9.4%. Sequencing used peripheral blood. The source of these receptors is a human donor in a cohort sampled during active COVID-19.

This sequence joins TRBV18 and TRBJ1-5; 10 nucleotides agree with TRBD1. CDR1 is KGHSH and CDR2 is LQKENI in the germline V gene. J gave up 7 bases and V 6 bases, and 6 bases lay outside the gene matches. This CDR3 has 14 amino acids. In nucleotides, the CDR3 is TGTGCCAGCTCTAAGGACAGGGGGGACCAGCCCCAGCATTTT. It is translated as CASSKDRGDQPQHF.

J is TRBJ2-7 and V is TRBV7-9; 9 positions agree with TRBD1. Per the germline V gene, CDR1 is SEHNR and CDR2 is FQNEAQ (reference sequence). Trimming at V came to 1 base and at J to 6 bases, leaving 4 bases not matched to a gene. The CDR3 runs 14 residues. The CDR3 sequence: CASSLGGQGGEQYF. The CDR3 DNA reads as TGTGCCAGCAGCTTAGGGGGACAGGGCGGCGAGCAGTACTTC. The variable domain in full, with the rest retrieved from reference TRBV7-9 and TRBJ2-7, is DTGVSQNPRHKITKRGQNVTFRCDPISEHNRLYWYRQTLGQGPEFLTYFQNEAQLEKSRLLSDRFSAERPKGSFSTLEIQRTEQGDSAMYLCASSLGGQGGEQYFGPGTRLTVT.

Here the CDR3 DNA reads TGTGCCAGTAGTCCCAGGGTAGCGGGGTACAATGAGCAGTTCTTC. Protein product: CASSPRVAGYNEQFF. This chain joins TRBV19 and TRBJ2-1, with TRBD2 matching 8 bases. The germline V gene encodes CDR1 LNHDA and CDR2 SQIVND (reference sequence). The V gene end was trimmed by 5 bases and the J gene end by 4 bases; junction bases not matched to a gene: 7. The CDR3 length is 15 residues.

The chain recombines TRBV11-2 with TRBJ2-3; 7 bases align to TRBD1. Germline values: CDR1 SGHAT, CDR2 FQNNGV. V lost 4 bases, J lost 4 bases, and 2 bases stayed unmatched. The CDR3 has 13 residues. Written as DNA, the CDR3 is TGTGCCAGCAGCTGGGACAGATCAGATACGCAGTATTTT. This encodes CASSWDRSDTQYF. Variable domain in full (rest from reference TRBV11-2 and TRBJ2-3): EAGVAQSPRYKIIEKRQSVAFWCNPISGHATLYWYQQILGQGPKLLIQFQNNGVVDDSQLPKDRFSAERLKGVDSTLKIQPAKLEDSAVYLCASSWDRSDTQYFGPGTRLTVL.

CDR3 sequence reads: CASSLGSNRGLGTQYF. The CDR3 DNA is TGTGCCAGCAGTTTAGGGTCAAACAGGGGATTGGGGACCCAGTACTTC. This chain connects TRBV28 to TRBJ2-5; 7 bases map to TRBD1. Germline-derived CDR1 and CDR2 are MDHEN and SYDVKM. V shed 2 bases, J shed 7 bases, and the junction held 13 bases outside the gene matches. The length of the CDR3 is 16 residues. Complete variable domain (other parts from reference TRBV28 and TRBJ2-5): DVKVTQSSRYLVKRTGEKVFLECVQDMDHENMFWYRQDPGLGLRLIYFSYDVKMKEKGDIPEGYSVSREKKERFSLILESASTNQTSMYLCASSLGSNRGLGTQYFGPGTRLLVL.

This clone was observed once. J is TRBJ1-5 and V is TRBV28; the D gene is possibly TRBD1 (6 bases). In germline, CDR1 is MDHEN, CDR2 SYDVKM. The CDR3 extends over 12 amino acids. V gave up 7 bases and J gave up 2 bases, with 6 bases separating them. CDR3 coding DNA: TGTGCCAGCAAGGGGGGCAATCAGCCCCAGCATTTT. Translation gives CASKGGNQPQHF.

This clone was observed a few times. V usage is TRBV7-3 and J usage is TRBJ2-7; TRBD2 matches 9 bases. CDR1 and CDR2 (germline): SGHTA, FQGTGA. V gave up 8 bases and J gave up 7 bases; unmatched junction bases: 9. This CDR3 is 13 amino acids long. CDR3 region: CASGASGISEQYF. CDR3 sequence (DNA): TGTGCCAGCGGGGCTAGCGGGATTAGTGAGCAGTACTTC. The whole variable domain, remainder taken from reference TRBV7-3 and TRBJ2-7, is GAGVSQTPSNKVTEKGKYVELRCDPISGHTALYWYRQSLGQGPEFLIYFQGTGAADDSGLPNDRFFAVRPEGSVSTLKIQRTERGDSAVYLCASGASGISEQYFGPGTRLTVT.

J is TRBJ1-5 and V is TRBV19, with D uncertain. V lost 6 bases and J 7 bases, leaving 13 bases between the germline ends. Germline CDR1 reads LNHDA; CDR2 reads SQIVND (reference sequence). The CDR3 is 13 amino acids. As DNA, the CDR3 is TGTGCCAGTAGCCAAGAGCCACTACAGCCCCAGCATTTT. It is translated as CASSQEPLQPQHF.

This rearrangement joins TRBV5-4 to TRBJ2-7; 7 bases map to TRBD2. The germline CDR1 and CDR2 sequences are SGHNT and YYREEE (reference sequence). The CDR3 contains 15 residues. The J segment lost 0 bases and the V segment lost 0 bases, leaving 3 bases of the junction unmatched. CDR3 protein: CASSLAGGISYEQYF. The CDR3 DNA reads TGTGCCAGCAGCTTGGCCGGGGGGATCTCCTACGAGCAGTACTTC.

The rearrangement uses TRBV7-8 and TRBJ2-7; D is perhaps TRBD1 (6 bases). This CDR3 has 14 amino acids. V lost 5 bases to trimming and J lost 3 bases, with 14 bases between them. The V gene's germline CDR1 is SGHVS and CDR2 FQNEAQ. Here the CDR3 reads CASSQFQQGYEQYF. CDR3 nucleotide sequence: TGTGCCAGCAGCCAGTTCCAACAGGGCTACGAGCAGTACTTC. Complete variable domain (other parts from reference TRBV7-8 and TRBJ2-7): GAGVSQSPRYKVAKRGQDVALRCDPISGHVSLFWYQQALGQGPEFLTYFQNEAQLDKSGLPSDRFFAERPEGSVSTLKIQRTQQEDSAVYLCASSQFQQGYEQYFGPGTRLTVT.

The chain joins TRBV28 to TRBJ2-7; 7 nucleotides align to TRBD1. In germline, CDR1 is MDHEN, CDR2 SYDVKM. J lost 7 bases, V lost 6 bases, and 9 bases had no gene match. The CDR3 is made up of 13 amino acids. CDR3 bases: TGTGCCAGCAGAAGTGACAGGGTAGCAGAGCAGTACTTC. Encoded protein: CASRSDRVAEQYF.

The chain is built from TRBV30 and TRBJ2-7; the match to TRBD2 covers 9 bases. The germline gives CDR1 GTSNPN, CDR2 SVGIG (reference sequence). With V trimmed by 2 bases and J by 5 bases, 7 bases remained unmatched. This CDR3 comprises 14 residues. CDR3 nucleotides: TGTGCCTGGAGTCGGGCGGGAGGGCCGCACGAGCAGTACTTC. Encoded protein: CAWSRAGGPHEQYF.

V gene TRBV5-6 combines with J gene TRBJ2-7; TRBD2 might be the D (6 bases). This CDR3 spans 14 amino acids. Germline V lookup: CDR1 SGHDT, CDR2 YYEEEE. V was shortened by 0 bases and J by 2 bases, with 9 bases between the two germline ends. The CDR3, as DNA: TGTGCCAGCAGCTTGGGGGACTCAACCTACGAGCAGTACTTC. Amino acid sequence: CASSLGDSTYEQYF.

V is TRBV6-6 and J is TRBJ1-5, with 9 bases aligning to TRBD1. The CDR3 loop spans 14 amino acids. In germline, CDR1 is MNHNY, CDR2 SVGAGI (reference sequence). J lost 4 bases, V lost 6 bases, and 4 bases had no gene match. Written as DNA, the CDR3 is TGTGCCAGCAGGGTGGGACAGGGAAATCAGCCCCAGCATTTT. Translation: CASRVGQGNQPQHF.

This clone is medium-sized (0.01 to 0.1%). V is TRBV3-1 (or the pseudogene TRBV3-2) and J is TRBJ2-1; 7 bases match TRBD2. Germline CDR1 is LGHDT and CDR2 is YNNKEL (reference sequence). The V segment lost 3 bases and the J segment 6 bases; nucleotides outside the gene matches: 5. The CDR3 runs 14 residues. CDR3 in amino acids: CASSHLREGNEQFF. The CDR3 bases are TGTGCCAGCAGCCACCTCAGGGAGGGCAATGAGCAGTTCTTC.

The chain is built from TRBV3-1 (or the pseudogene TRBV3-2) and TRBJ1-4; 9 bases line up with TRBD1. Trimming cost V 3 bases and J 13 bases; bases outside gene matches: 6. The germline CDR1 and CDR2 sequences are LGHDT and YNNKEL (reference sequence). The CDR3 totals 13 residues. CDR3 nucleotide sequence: TGTGCCAGCAGCCACCAGGACAGGGGACCACTGTTTTTT. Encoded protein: CASSHQDRGPLFF.

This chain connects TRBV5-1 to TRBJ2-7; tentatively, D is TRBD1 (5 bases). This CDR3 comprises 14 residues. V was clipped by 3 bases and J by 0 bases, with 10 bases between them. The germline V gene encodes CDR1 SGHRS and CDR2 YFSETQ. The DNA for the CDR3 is TGCGCCAGCAGCTCCCAGGGTACCTCCTACGAGCAGTACTTC. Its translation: CASSSQGTSYEQYF.

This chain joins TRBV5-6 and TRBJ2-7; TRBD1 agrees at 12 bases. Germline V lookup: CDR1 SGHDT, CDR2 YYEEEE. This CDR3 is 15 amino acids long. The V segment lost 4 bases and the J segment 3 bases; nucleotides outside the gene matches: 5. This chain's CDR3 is CASSLGQGAGYEQYF. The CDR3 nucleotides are TGTGCCAGCAGCCTGGGACAGGGGGCAGGCTACGAGCAGTACTTC.